The 32 T cell receptor beta chains below come from one sample, sequenced in a study of T cell repertoires in aging, cancer and after chemotherapy. TRB rearrangements spanning V, D and J were amplified using mixed TRB-A/B primers. TCRdb analysed the multiplex PCR reads with MiXCR anew, one entry per CDR3 protein. The sample shows more than 1,100 distinct CDR3 sequences, less than 25% of them seen only once. Peripheral blood genomic DNA, not sorted cells or RNA, was the template. What was sequenced was blood. Receptor source: a human donor with a solid tumor.

Worth noting for this clonotype: With a much larger clone just one base away, this may be a read error. The gene calls are TRBV20-1 and TRBJ1-1; D is possibly TRBD1 (5 bases). This CDR3 spans 14 amino acids. CDR1 is DFQATT and CDR2 is SNEGSKA in the germline V gene (reference sequence). The chain's CDR3 is CSARGGLTNTEDFF. DNA of the CDR3: TGCAGTGCTAGAGGGGGACTCACGAACACTGAAGATTTCTTT.

The CDR3 region has the DNA TGCGCCAGCAGCCTAAGAGGGACCTATAATTCACCCCTCCACTTT. Translating it yields CASSLRGTYNSPLHF. V and J are TRBV4-3 and TRBJ1-6, with D unresolved. V was shortened by 4 bases and J by 2 bases, with 9 bases between the two germline ends. CDR1 and CDR2 (germline): LGHNA, YSLEER. The CDR3 totals 15 residues.

To note about this clonotype: A read error may explain this, as a much larger clone is one base away. The CDR3 is CARSEGDPGELFF. CDR3 nucleotides: TGTGCCCGGAGCGAGGGGGATCCCGGGGAGCTGTTTTTT. The chain is built from TRBV30 and TRBJ2-2, with D possibly being TRBD1 (6 bases). Per the germline V gene, CDR1 is GTSNPN and CDR2 is SVGIG (reference sequence). The CDR3 is 13 residues long. Complete variable domain (other parts from reference TRBV30 and TRBJ2-2): SQTIHQWPATLVQPVGSPLSLECTVEGTSNPNLYWYRQAAGRGLQLLFYSVGIGQISSEVPQNLSASRPQDRQFILSSKKLLLSDSGFYLCARSEGDPGELFFGEGSRLTVL.

This clonotype showed up just once. A read error may explain this, as a much larger clone is one base away. The V call is TRBV6-5, the J call TRBJ2-1; D possibly corresponds to TRBD2 (6 bases). V gave up 2 bases and J gave up 6 bases, with 11 bases separating them. Germline assignment: CDR1 MNHEY and CDR2 SVGAGI. CDR3 length equals 14 residues. CDR3 in DNA: TGTGCCAGCAGTTACGGGACTCGGGGCAATGAGCAGTTCTTC. This encodes CASSYGTRGNEQFF.

The chain carries TRBV4-2 and TRBJ2-5, with D maybe TRBD2 (6 bases). This CDR3 is 13 amino acids long. Germline CDR1 LGHNA, CDR2 YNFKEQ. Deletions cut 0 bases from V and 4 bases from J, with 6 bases between. CDR3 nucleotides: TGTGCCAGCAGCCAAGAGGGGGGAGAGACCCAGTACTTC. Amino acid sequence: CASSQEGGETQYF.

Judged by abundance, this clonotype is medium-sized. V is TRBV6-4 and J is TRBJ2-3; 11 positions match TRBD2. CDR3 length equals 15 residues. V trimming: 0 bases; J trimming: 6 bases; junction bases outside the gene matches: 2. The germline gives CDR1 MRHNA, CDR2 SNTAGT. CDR3 sequence: CASSDSSGGADTQYF. CDR3 bases: TGTGCCAGCAGTGACTCTAGCGGGGGGGCGGATACGCAGTATTTT.

In its sample, this clonotype ranks as medium-sized (0.01 to 0.1%). The gene calls are TRBV5-4 and TRBJ2-1; D ambiguous. This CDR3 region has 15 residues. Germline-derived CDR1 and CDR2 are SGHNT and YYREEE (reference sequence). V lost 4 bases to trimming and J lost 8 bases, with 19 bases between them. The CDR3 region has the DNA TGTGCCAGCAGCACGACTGGTTGGGGATATTATGAGCAGTTCTTC. Its translation is CASSTTGWGYYEQFF.

This clonotype is medium-sized (0.01 to 0.1%) within its sample. This chain links TRBV5-4 with TRBJ1-2; D remains ambiguous. Germline values: CDR1 SGHNT, CDR2 YYREEE (reference sequence). The CDR3 is 16 amino acids. The V end lost 2 bases, the J end lost 8 bases, and 22 bases lay between the germline ends. The CDR3 loop is CASSFNLYSHREGYTF. In DNA form, the CDR3 reads TGTGCCAGCAGCTTTAATTTGTACAGCCATCGGGAGGGCTACACCTTC.

V gene TRBV5-1 combines with J gene TRBJ1-2; a weak D match, TRBD1 (6 bases). The CDR3 runs 15 residues. The V gene lost 0 bases and the J gene lost 1 base, with 10 bases spanning the gap. Germline V gene lookup returns CDR1 SGHRS and CDR2 YFSETQ. The CDR3 DNA follows: TGCGCCAGCAGCTTGGGGGGGGCCGGTAACTATGGCTACACCTTC. It yields the protein CASSLGGAGNYGYTF.

This chain uses TRBV21-1 with TRBJ2-1; TRBD1 is taken as the D call from the table, unchecked against the DNA. TRBV21-1 is designated a pseudogene. The CDR3 extends over 17 amino acids. The CDR3 is CASSTHGQGLGVDEQFF. CDR3 DNA sequence: TGTGCCAGCAGCACCCACGGACAGGGATTAGGAGTCGATGAGCAGTTCTTC.

The chain joins TRBV30 to TRBJ2-1; D may be TRBD1 (6 bases). This CDR3 region has 13 residues. V was trimmed by 2 bases and J by 9 bases, leaving 14 bases between them. In germline, CDR1 is GTSNPN, CDR2 SVGIG (reference sequence). CDR3: CAWSQGKNAEQFF. CDR3 DNA: TGTGCCTGGAGTCAGGGGAAGAATGCTGAGCAGTTCTTC.

Relative to its sample, this clonotype is large. This sequence joins TRBV7-6 and TRBJ2-1; D possibly corresponds to TRBD1 (6 bases). Trimming took 5 bases from V and 2 from J, leaving 10 bases between them. This CDR3 spans 14 amino acids. Germline V lookup: CDR1 SGHVS, CDR2 FNYEAQ. CDR3 protein: CASSPRQAYNEQFF. CDR3 in DNA: TGTGCCAGCAGCCCACGACAGGCCTACAATGAGCAGTTCTTC.

Judged by abundance, this clonotype is medium-sized. The rearrangement links TRBV15 to TRBJ2-5, with 11 bases that match TRBD2. Germline lookup yields CDR1 LNHNV and CDR2 YYDKDF (reference sequence). Trimming cost V 0 bases and J 6 bases; bases outside gene matches: 15. The CDR3 is made up of 19 amino acids. The chain's CDR3 is CATSRDEIAGGWGSKTQYF. The CDR3 coding sequence is TGTGCCACCAGCAGAGATGAGATAGCGGGGGGGTGGGGTTCGAAGACCCAGTACTTC.

In its sample, this clonotype ranks as medium-sized (0.01 to 0.1%). The chain joins TRBV27 to TRBJ1-1; weak D call: TRBD1 (6 bases). CDR3 length: 15 amino acids. V was pared by 5 bases and J by 0 bases, with 13 bases between. Germline values: CDR1 MNHEY, CDR2 SMNVEV (reference sequence). This CDR3 reads CASSTRTAMNTEAFF. DNA for the CDR3: TGTGCCAGCAGTACCCGGACAGCCATGAACACTGAAGCTTTCTTT.

This clonotype is medium-sized within its sample. V gene TRBV12-3 or TRBV12-4 combines with J gene TRBJ2-3; 10 positions agree with TRBD2. This CDR3 contains 16 residues. J was trimmed by 0 bases and V by 4 bases; bases with no gene match: 4. The CDR3 nucleotides read TGTGCCAGCAGTTCATTAGCGGGGGGCAGCACAGATACGCAGTATTTT. It codes for CASSSLAGGSTDTQYF.

The chain joins TRBV6-1 to TRBJ2-1; 9 bases agree with TRBD1. Germline CDR1 reads MNHNS; CDR2 reads SASEGT. Germline trimming cut 5 bases from V and 6 bases from J; bases unmatched to any gene: 11. The CDR3 contains 16 residues. The CDR3 bases are TGTGCCAGCAGTTACGGGACAGGGAGGGGTGGCAATGAGCAGTTCTTC. Its protein is CASSYGTGRGGNEQFF.

With respect to this clonotype: This may be a read error: a much more frequent sequence differs by one nucleotide. The rearrangement uses TRBV10-3 and TRBJ1-1; D not certain. This CDR3 is 14 amino acids long. Between the trimmed V and J ends, which lost 3 bases and 12 bases, there was a span of 20 bases. In germline, CDR1 is ENHRY, CDR2 SYGVKD. CDR3 residues: CAISDSARARKTFF. The CDR3, as DNA: TGTGCCATCAGTGATTCGGCGAGGGCGCGGAAAACTTTCTTT.

This clonotype occurred a few times. The genes are TRBV7-2 and TRBJ1-5; a weak D match, TRBD1 (5 bases). Germline CDR1 and CDR2: SGHTA and FQGNSA. V was cut by 2 bases and J by 7 bases, with 9 bases left in between. This CDR3 contains 13 residues. The CDR3 region is CASSLQGGQPQHF. DNA of the CDR3: TGTGCCAGCAGCTTACAGGGAGGCCAGCCCCAGCATTTT.

This clonotype is labeled as medium-sized. V usage is TRBV12-3 or TRBV12-4 and J usage is TRBJ1-6; 8 bases fit TRBD1. Unmatched junction bases numbered 3, after V lost 4 bases and J lost 4 bases. The CDR3 spans 15 residues. DNA of the CDR3: TGTGCCAGCAGTTCCCGACAGGGGTATAATTCACCCCTCCACTTT. Protein product: CASSSRQGYNSPLHF.

By sample fraction, this clonotype is medium-sized. V and J are TRBV24-1 and TRBJ1-2; D call uncertain. Trimming took off 1 base at V and 8 bases at J, with 10 bases between the two ends. This CDR3 contains 13 residues. The V gene's germline CDR1 is KGHDR and CDR2 SFDVKD. CDR3 nucleotide sequence: TGTGCCACCAGTGATTTTAACGGGAGAGGCTACACCTTC. Translation gives CATSDFNGRGYTF.

By sample fraction, this clonotype is medium-sized. V is TRBV19 and J is TRBJ2-1, with a tentative D call TRBD2 (6 bases). Trimming cost V 3 bases and J 5 bases, with 17 bases left between them. This CDR3 has 16 amino acids. The germline V gene encodes CDR1 LNHDA and CDR2 SQIVND (reference sequence). Here the CDR3 DNA reads TGTGCCAGTAGTATGACCGTCTTCGGGGGAAACAATGAGCAGTTCTTC. It yields the protein CASSMTVFGGNNEQFF.

This clonotype ranks as medium-sized. V usage is TRBV5-4 and J usage is TRBJ2-2, with D perhaps given as TRBD1 or TRBD2 (6 bases each). CDR3 size: 15 residues. V lost 4 bases, J lost 4 bases, and 14 bases lay in between. Germline V lookup: CDR1 SGHNT, CDR2 YYREEE (reference sequence). The CDR3 coding sequence is TGTGCCAGCAGCCCTCCTCCGGGGGCCACCGGGGAGCTGTTTTTT. Protein sequence: CASSPPPGATGELFF.

The J gene is TRBJ2-2, the V gene TRBV6-5; 8 bases align to TRBD1. V lost 6 bases to trimming and J lost 1 base; unmatched junction nucleotides: 7. This CDR3 comprises 16 residues. Germline V gene data show CDR1 as MNHEY and CDR2 as SVGAGI. The CDR3 region is CASSPPGTGNTGELFF. The CDR3 region has the DNA TGTGCCAGCAGCCCTCCCGGGACAGGGAACACCGGGGAGCTGTTTTTT.

This clonotype was counted between two and nine times. The chain couples TRBV10-2 to TRBJ1-5; 9 bases match TRBD1. In germline, CDR1 is WSHSY, CDR2 SAAADI. This CDR3 comprises 14 residues. The V segment lost 4 bases and the J segment 6 bases; nucleotides outside the gene matches: 4. CDR3 amino acids: CASSADRGFQPQHF. CDR3 coding DNA: TGCGCCAGCAGTGCGGACAGGGGTTTTCAGCCCCAGCATTTT.

Judged by abundance, this clonotype is medium-sized. The J gene is TRBJ2-7, the V gene TRBV10-1, with no clear D. The CDR3 extends over 13 amino acids. Per the germline V gene, CDR1 is WNHNN and CDR2 is SYGVQD (reference sequence). Trimming left V 0 bases short and J 6 bases short, with 9 bases between. The CDR3 reads CASSESRYTEQYF. As DNA, the CDR3 is TGCGCCAGCAGTGAGTCGCGGTATACCGAGCAGTACTTC.

The chain joins TRBV29-1 to TRBJ2-1; 8 bases agree with TRBD2. J gave up 4 bases and V 4 bases, and 9 bases lay outside the gene matches. In germline, CDR1 is SQVTM, CDR2 ANQGSEA. The CDR3 sequence is 15 residues long. The CDR3 DNA sequence: TGCAGCGTTGGGGGGGGGCGGGGGGCATACAATGAGCAGTTCTTC. It specifies CSVGGGRGAYNEQFF.

A note on this clonotype: A much larger clonotype is one base distant, so this may be a read error. The chain combines TRBV12-3 or TRBV12-4 with TRBJ2-3; D gene ambiguous. The CDR3 is 11 amino acids. The CDR3 sequence is CASNLGVTQYF. The CDR3 nucleotides are TGTGCCAGCAATTTAGGAGTTACGCAGTATTTT.

This clonotype is termed medium-sized. The V call is TRBV6-2 or TRBV6-3, the J call TRBJ2-7; 10 bases agree with TRBD2. This CDR3 has 15 residues. CDR1 and CDR2 (germline): MNHEY, SVGEGT. Trimming cost V 5 bases and J 7 bases; bases outside gene matches: 11. Written as DNA, the CDR3 is TGTGCCAGCAGTACCCCAAGCGGGGGGGCCTGGGAGCAGTACTTC. It translates to CASSTPSGGAWEQYF.

By sample fraction, this clonotype is large. The gene calls are TRBV12-3 or TRBV12-4 and TRBJ2-1; D gene uncertain. The CDR3 has 13 amino acids. V shed 2 bases and J shed 7 bases, with 9 bases lying between them. CDR3 protein: CASSLSSRNEQFF. The CDR3 nucleotides are TGTGCCAGCAGTTTATCGAGCCGGAATGAGCAGTTCTTC.

The V and J genes are TRBV13 and TRBJ2-6; D is possibly TRBD1 or TRBD2 (6 bases each). The CDR3 spans 15 residues. Germline V gene data show CDR1 as PRHDT and CDR2 as FYEKMQ (reference sequence). Trimming took 1 base from V and 4 from J, leaving 8 bases between them. For the CDR3, the DNA is TGTGCCAGCAGCTTAGCGGGGGCCGGGGCCAACGTCCTGACTTTC. It yields the protein CASSLAGAGANVLTF.

This clonotype is medium-sized by share. The chain links TRBV5-4 to TRBJ2-2, with D hard to call. The CDR3 is 13 amino acids. Germline CDR1 reads SGHNT; CDR2 reads YYREEE (reference sequence). Trimming removed 4 bases from V and 3 bases from J, with 7 bases in between. CDR3 loop: CASSLYYTGELFF. The DNA for the CDR3 is TGTGCCAGCAGCCTTTATTACACCGGGGAGCTGTTTTTT.

By share, this clonotype ranks as medium-sized. This chain links TRBV10-1 with TRBJ1-1, with D possibly being TRBD1 (6 bases). Trimming stripped 0 bases from V and 0 bases from J, with 8 bases between. The germline CDR1 and CDR2 sequences are WNHNN and SYGVQD (reference sequence). This CDR3 spans 15 amino acids. The CDR3 coding sequence is TGCGCCAGCAGTGAGTCACAGGGCATGAACACTGAAGCTTTCTTT. Amino acids: CASSESQGMNTEAFF.